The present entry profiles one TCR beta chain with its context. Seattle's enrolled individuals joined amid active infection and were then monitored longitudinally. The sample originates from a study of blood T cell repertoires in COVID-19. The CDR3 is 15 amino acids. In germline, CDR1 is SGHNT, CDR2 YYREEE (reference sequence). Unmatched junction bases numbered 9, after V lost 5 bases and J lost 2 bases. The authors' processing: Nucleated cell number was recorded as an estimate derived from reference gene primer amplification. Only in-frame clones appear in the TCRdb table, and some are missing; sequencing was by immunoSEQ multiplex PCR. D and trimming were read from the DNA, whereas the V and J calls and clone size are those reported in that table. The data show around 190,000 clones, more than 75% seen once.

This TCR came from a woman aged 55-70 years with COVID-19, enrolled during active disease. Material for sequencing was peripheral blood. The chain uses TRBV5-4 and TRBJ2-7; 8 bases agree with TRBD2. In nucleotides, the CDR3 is TGTGCCAGCAGAGCGGATCTAGCGGGTACCTACGAGCAGTACTTC. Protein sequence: CASRADLAGTYEQYF.